Sequencing of this TCR beta chain was carried out in a study of blood T cells in healthy people across ages. Study-wide context: With template switching, about one barcoded beta molecule was captured per two T cells.

Using a J-beta primer mix together with a sample-barcoded 5' primer, a second PCR was run for about 6 to 11 cycles. Every sample returned 2.5 million or more CDR3-containing paired-end reads. TCRdb re-analysed the 5' RACE reads in MiXCR, keeping a single row per CDR3 protein. The profile covers about 670,000 distinct CDR3 sequences, with around 41% appearing a single time and 25% to 30% taken by the ten largest. This TCR derives from a man aged 80 or over in good health. Input material: blood.

The CDR3: CASTGGPNGNEQFF. CDR3 in DNA: TGTGCCAGCACCGGGGGGCCAAACGGGAATGAGCAGTTCTTC. The rearrangement uses TRBV7-9 and TRBJ2-1; D perhaps matches TRBD2 (7 bases). CDR1 SEHNR and CDR2 FQNEAQ come from the germline V gene (reference sequence). This CDR3 comprises 14 residues. The ends were cut back, 7 bases at V and 7 bases at J, with 17 bases in the middle.